Presented here are 27 T cell receptor beta chains from one specimen sequenced in a study of blood T cell repertoires in COVID-19. Measured with immunoSEQ multiplex PCR; TCRdb has only the in-frame clones, and not every one. The sample records tens of thousands of clones, 89% being singletons. Sequenced sample: peripheral blood. Receptors were obtained from a man between 60 and 75 years old with acute or convalescent COVID-19.

The chain recombines TRBV5-4 with TRBJ1-1; TRBD1 might be the D (5 bases). V was pared by 7 bases and J by 2 bases, with 18 bases between. CDR1 and CDR2 (germline): SGHNT, YYREEE (reference sequence). The CDR3 spans 15 residues. In nucleotides, the CDR3 is TGTGCCAGCGCTGCTTTTGGGGGGATAAACACTGAAGCTTTCTTT. Translated, it gives CASAAFGGINTEAFF.

This clone was seen only once. The rearrangement joins TRBV5-1 to TRBJ1-3, with unresolved D. CDR3 size: 15 residues. Trimming took off 4 bases at V and 1 base at J, with 12 bases between the two ends. Germline assignment: CDR1 SGHRS and CDR2 YFSETQ. The DNA for the CDR3 is TGCGCCAGCAGCCCCTTGGCGGGTTCTGGAAACACCATATATTTT. Translating gives CASSPLAGSGNTIYF.

V usage is TRBV5-4 and J usage is TRBJ1-2, with no clear D. Germline-derived CDR1 and CDR2 are SGHNT and YYREEE (reference sequence). This CDR3 has 15 amino acids. Trimming stripped 3 bases from V and 4 bases from J, with 16 bases between. CDR3 in DNA: TGTGCCAGCAGCTCCCCTTTGGGCAGCCTCTATGGCTACACCTTC. Translated: CASSSPLGSLYGYTF.

This chain connects TRBV6-1 to TRBJ1-4, with D perhaps TRBD1 (6 bases). Germline V lookup: CDR1 MNHNS, CDR2 SASEGT. The V end lost 0 bases, the J end lost 5 bases, and 10 bases lay between the germline ends. CDR3 length: 15 residues. The CDR3 DNA sequence: TGTGCCAGCAGTGAAGCGCTAGGGGGAAATGAAAAACTGTTTTTT. Its translation is CASSEALGGNEKLFF.

The gene calls are TRBV11-1 and TRBJ1-2, with D perhaps TRBD1 (5 bases). This CDR3 spans 15 amino acids. The germline V and J ends were trimmed by 5 bases and 5 bases, with 18 bases remaining between them. Germline lookup yields CDR1 SGHAT and CDR2 FQDESV (reference sequence). The CDR3 sequence is CASSLGGTAQYGYTF. CDR3 sequence (DNA): TGTGCCAGCAGCCTTGGAGGGACCGCGCAATATGGCTACACCTTC.

CDR3 amino acids: CASSPRDRVSRAFF. The CDR3 DNA is TGTGCCAGCAGTCCCCGGGACAGGGTCAGTCGAGCTTTCTTT. V is TRBV27 and J is TRBJ1-1; 9 nucleotides align to TRBD1. Per the germline V gene, CDR1 is MNHEY and CDR2 is SMNVEV (reference sequence). V lost 5 bases to trimming and J lost 10 bases; unmatched junction nucleotides: 11. There are 14 residues in the CDR3.

The chain recombines TRBV7-9 with TRBJ1-4; 7 positions match TRBD1. Germline assignment: CDR1 SEHNR and CDR2 FQNEAQ (reference sequence). V lost 4 bases to trimming and J lost 8 bases; unmatched junction nucleotides: 13. CDR3 length: 16 residues. CDR3 sequence (DNA): TGTGCCAGCAGCTCGACCCCGGGACAGCCATCCGAAAAACTGTTTTTT. It translates to CASSSTPGQPSEKLFF.

This chain links TRBV5-6 with TRBJ2-7; D remains unclear. Germline-derived CDR1 and CDR2 are SGHDT and YYEEEE. The CDR3 is made up of 14 amino acids. The V end lost 0 bases, the J end lost 4 bases, and 11 bases lay between the germline ends. The CDR3 loop reads CASSLEAGSYEQYF. The CDR3 DNA reads as TGTGCCAGCAGCTTGGAGGCAGGTTCTTACGAGCAGTACTTC. The variable domain in full, completed from reference TRBV5-6 and TRBJ2-7, reads DAGVTQSPTHLIKTRGQQVTLRCSPKSGHDTVSWYQQALGQGPQFIFQYYEEEERQRGNFPDRFSGHQFPNYSSELNVNALLLGDSALYLCASSLEAGSYEQYFGPGTRLTVT.

The rearrangement uses TRBV25-1 and TRBJ1-3, with D possibly matching TRBD1 (5 bases). Trimming took 3 bases from V and 2 from J, leaving 11 bases between them. The CDR3 is made up of 15 amino acids. Germline CDR1 reads MGHDK; CDR2 reads SYGVNS. CDR3 loop: CASSDPRVAGNTIYF. The CDR3, as DNA: TGTGCCAGCAGTGATCCCAGGGTCGCTGGAAACACCATATATTTT.

This rearrangement joins TRBV5-1 to TRBJ2-3, with 7 positions matching TRBD1. The germline gives CDR1 SGHRS, CDR2 YFSETQ. The CDR3 is 16 residues long. V shed 3 bases, J shed 6 bases, and the junction held 13 bases outside the gene matches. CDR3 residues: CASSWATTGKPDTQYF. In DNA, the CDR3 is TGCGCCAGCAGCTGGGCTACGACAGGGAAACCTGATACGCAGTATTTT.

The chain recombines TRBV18 with TRBJ2-2, with D possibly matching TRBD2 (6 bases). There are 16 residues in the CDR3. Trimming took 5 bases from V and 4 from J, leaving 17 bases between them. Germline V lookup: CDR1 KGHSH, CDR2 LQKENI. CDR3 DNA: TGTGCCAGCTCAGAAAATGGATTTAGCGGCACCGGGGAGCTGTTTTTT. This encodes CASSENGFSGTGELFF.

The chain combines TRBV27 with TRBJ1-3; 7 bases fit TRBD1. Germline lookup yields CDR1 MNHEY and CDR2 SMNVEV (reference sequence). The CDR3 consists of 16 residues. V dropped 5 bases and J dropped 1; count of bases not matched to a gene: 8. DNA of the CDR3: TGTGCCAGCAGTCCTCGCAGGGGGTTATCTGGAAACACCATATATTTT. Translation: CASSPRRGLSGNTIYF.

The chain recombines TRBV2 with TRBJ1-1; 7 nucleotides agree with TRBD1. Trimming took 6 bases from V and 1 from J; bases not matched to a gene: 2. Germline V gene data show CDR1 as SNHLY and CDR2 as FYNNEI. This CDR3 has 13 amino acids. The CDR3 protein is CASRRDRNTEAFF. The DNA for the CDR3 is TGTGCCAGCAGGAGGGACAGGAACACTGAAGCTTTCTTT.

V gene TRBV13 combines with J gene TRBJ2-7, with D possibly being TRBD1 (5 bases). The CDR3 totals 13 residues. The ends were cut back, 8 bases at V and 7 bases at J, with 18 bases in the middle. Per germline, CDR1 PRHDT and CDR2 FYEKMQ (reference sequence). CDR3 DNA: TGTGCCAGCTCGTCCCGGACATTTCAAGAGCAGTACTTC. Translated, it gives CASSSRTFQEQYF.

As concerns this clone: At one end the junction does not follow the germline gene, possibly because of a read error. The chain joins TRBV7-2 to TRBJ1-5, with D possibly being TRBD1 (6 bases). Germline values: CDR1 SGHTA, CDR2 FQGNSA. The CDR3 extends over 14 amino acids. The CDR3 reads CANSGRTANQPQHF. The CDR3 DNA follows: TGTGCCAACAGCGGCAGGACAGCAAATCAGCCCCAGCATTTT.

The V call is TRBV7-2, the J call TRBJ1-5; the D gene is possibly TRBD1 (5 bases). From germline, CDR1 is SGHTA and CDR2 FQGNSA. Trimming stripped 5 bases from V and 7 bases from J, with 12 bases between. CDR3 size: 13 residues. CDR3: CASSLTQGQPQHF. The CDR3, as DNA: TGTGCCAGCAGCCTTACTCAGGGCCAGCCCCAGCATTTT.

The chain couples TRBV5-1 to TRBJ2-7, with 7 bases that match TRBD2. Germline values: CDR1 SGHRS, CDR2 YFSETQ. The junction had 2 bases not matched to a gene; V was cut back by 2 bases and J by 0 bases. The CDR3 is 14 residues long. CDR3 residues: CASSFGDYSYEQYF. CDR3 nucleotides: TGCGCCAGCAGCTTCGGGGACTACTCCTACGAGCAGTACTTC. Drawing the rest from reference TRBV5-1 and TRBJ2-7, the complete variable domain is KAGVTQTPRYLIKTRGQQVTLSCSPISGHRSVSWYQQTPGQGLQFLFEYFSETQRNKGNFPGRFSGRQFSNSRSEMNVSTLELGDSALYLCASSFGDYSYEQYFGPGTRLTVT.

CDR3 residues: CASSYGEAPRTPLHF. The CDR3 DNA reads as TGTGCCAGCAGCTACGGGGAGGCTCCGAGGACACCCCTCCACTTT. The chain is built from TRBV7-9 and TRBJ1-6; D is ambiguous. Trimming pared 4 bases from V and 11 bases from J, leaving 18 bases between. The CDR3 consists of 15 residues. Germline lookup yields CDR1 SEHNR and CDR2 FQNEAQ (reference sequence).

For the CDR3, the DNA is TGTGCCAGTAGTATCTCCGGGACATCGGGAAACACCATATATTTT. Translation gives CASSISGTSGNTIYF. The chain uses TRBV19 and TRBJ1-3, with D possibly being TRBD1 (6 bases). Trimming cost V 3 bases and J 4 bases, with 13 bases left between them. The CDR3 is made up of 15 amino acids. The germline gives CDR1 LNHDA, CDR2 SQIVND (reference sequence).

The chain links TRBV2 to TRBJ1-4; D uncertain. Germline V gives CDR1 SNHLY, CDR2 FYNNEI. The CDR3 extends over 15 amino acids. V shed 0 bases and J shed 3 bases, with 8 bases lying between them. CDR3 region: CASSEARLSNEKLFF. The CDR3 nucleotides read TGTGCCAGCAGTGAAGCGCGTCTCTCTAATGAAAAACTGTTTTTT.

This clone is medium-sized within its sample. This chain's CDR3 is CASSLGPGLDNSPLHF. The CDR3 nucleotides read TGTGCCAGCAGCTTAGGACCGGGTTTGGATAATTCACCCCTCCACTTT. The V call is TRBV13, the J call TRBJ1-6; D unclear. Trimming stripped 0 bases from V and 5 bases from J, with 11 bases between. Germline assignment: CDR1 PRHDT and CDR2 FYEKMQ (reference sequence). This CDR3 has 16 residues.

V and J are TRBV18 and TRBJ1-1, with 9 bases matching TRBD1. The germline gives CDR1 KGHSH, CDR2 LQKENI. V shed 4 bases, J shed 7 bases, and the junction held 10 bases outside the gene matches. The length of the CDR3 is 15 residues. CDR3 coding DNA: TGTGCCAGCTCACGGGACAGGGTGGGCCTATATGAAGCTTTCTTT. Encoded protein: CASSRDRVGLYEAFF.

The chain uses TRBV3-1 (or the pseudogene TRBV3-2) and TRBJ2-3; 10 nucleotides agree with TRBD2. V lost 5 bases and J lost 1; bases outside the gene matches: 3. The germline CDR1 and CDR2 sequences are LGHDT and YNNKEL (reference sequence). The CDR3 spans 15 residues. In nucleotides, the CDR3 is TGTGCCAGCAGCTACCTAGCGGGGGGCACAGATACGCAGTATTTT. Translating it yields CASSYLAGGTDTQYF.

The genes are TRBV12-5 and TRBJ1-1, with 7 nucleotides matching TRBD1. The length of the CDR3 is 16 residues. Per germline, CDR1 LGHNT and CDR2 FRNRAP. Trimming removed 0 bases from V and 7 bases from J; junction bases left unmatched: 11. The CDR3 DNA reads TGTGCTAGTGGTTTGGTTGGGACAGCTTTTCCCCTTGAAGCTTTCTTT. As protein: CASGLVGTAFPLEAFF.

This chain joins TRBV7-9 and TRBJ2-3; 13 nucleotides agree with TRBD2. The V and J ends lost 5 bases and 2 bases, in that order; junction bases with no gene match: 4. The germline V gene has CDR1 SEHNR and CDR2 FQNEAQ (reference sequence). CDR3 length equals 16 residues. In nucleotides, the CDR3 is TGTGCCAGCAGCCTGACTAGCGGGGGGCCCACAGATACGCAGTATTTT. This codes for CASSLTSGGPTDTQYF.

The gene calls are TRBV9 and TRBJ2-7; perhaps TRBD2 as D (5 bases). Trimming left V 0 bases short and J 6 bases short, with 13 bases between. Germline V gene lookup returns CDR1 SGDLS and CDR2 YYNGEE. The CDR3 totals 14 residues. The CDR3 coding sequence is TGTGCCAGCAGCGTAGCTTTGAGCGGTGGCGAGCAGTACTTC. Its protein is CASSVALSGGEQYF.

The chain links TRBV12-5 to TRBJ2-1; 15 nucleotides match TRBD2. Germline values: CDR1 LGHNT, CDR2 FRNRAP. This CDR3 spans 21 amino acids. Trimming cost V 0 bases and J 6 bases; bases outside gene matches: 15. The DNA of the CDR3 is TGTGCTAGTGGTTTGGTAAATATCCGGACTAGCGGGGGGGAGGTCGTCAATGAGCAGTTCTTC. This translates into CASGLVNIRTSGGEVVNEQFF.